This T cell receptor (beta chain) was identified in a study of blood T cell repertoires in COVID-19. Study details: The United States, Italy and Spain were the sources of the acute and convalescent COVID-19 samples. PBMCs, B-cell-depleted T cells, or T cells were the source of the cDNA or gDNA that made up the material.

CDR1 is KGHSH, CDR2 LQKENI, per germline. This CDR3 is 15 amino acids long. The junction had 8 bases not matched to a gene; V was cut back by 6 bases and J by 5 bases. Patients of the Seattle cohort, enrolled during active infection, were followed longitudinally. Libraries were prepared by immunoSEQ multiplex PCR; TCRdb keeps only in-frame clonotypes and omits some of them. The table lists a few hundred thousand clones, around 87% of them singletons. This clonotype was obtained from a woman aged 55-69 years with COVID-19, enrolled during active disease. What was sequenced was peripheral blood. The V and J genes are TRBV18 and TRBJ1-4; 8 positions match TRBD1. The CDR3: CASSDRGRENEKLFF. CDR3 sequence (DNA): TGTGCCAGCTCCGACAGGGGCAGGGAGAATGAAAAACTGTTTTTT.